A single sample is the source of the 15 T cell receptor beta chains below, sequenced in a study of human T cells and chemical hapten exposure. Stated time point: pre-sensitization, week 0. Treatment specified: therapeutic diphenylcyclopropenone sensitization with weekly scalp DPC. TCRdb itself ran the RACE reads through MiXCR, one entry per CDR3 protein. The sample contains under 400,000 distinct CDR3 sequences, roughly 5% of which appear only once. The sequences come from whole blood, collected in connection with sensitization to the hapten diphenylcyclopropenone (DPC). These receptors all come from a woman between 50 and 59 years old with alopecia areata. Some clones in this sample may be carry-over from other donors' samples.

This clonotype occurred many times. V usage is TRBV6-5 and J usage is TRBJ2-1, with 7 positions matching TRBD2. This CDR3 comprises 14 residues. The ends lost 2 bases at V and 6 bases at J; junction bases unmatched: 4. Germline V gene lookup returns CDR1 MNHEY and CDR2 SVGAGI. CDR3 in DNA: TGTGCCAGCAGTTACGGGACTACCCTCAATGAGCAGTTCTTC. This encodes CASSYGTTLNEQFF.

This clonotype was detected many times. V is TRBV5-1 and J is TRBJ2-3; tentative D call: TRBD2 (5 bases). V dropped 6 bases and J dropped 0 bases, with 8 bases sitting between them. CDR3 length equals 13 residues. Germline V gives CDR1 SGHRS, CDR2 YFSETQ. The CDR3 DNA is TGCGCCAGCAATTCGGGGAGCACAGATACGCAGTATTTT. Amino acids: CASNSGSTDTQYF.

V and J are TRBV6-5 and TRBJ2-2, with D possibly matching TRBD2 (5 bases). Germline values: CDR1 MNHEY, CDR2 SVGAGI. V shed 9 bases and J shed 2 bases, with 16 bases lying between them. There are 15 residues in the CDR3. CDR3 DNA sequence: TGTGCCAGTGGGGTGGGATCGGGAAACACCGGGGAGCTGTTTTTT. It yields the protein CASGVGSGNTGELFF.

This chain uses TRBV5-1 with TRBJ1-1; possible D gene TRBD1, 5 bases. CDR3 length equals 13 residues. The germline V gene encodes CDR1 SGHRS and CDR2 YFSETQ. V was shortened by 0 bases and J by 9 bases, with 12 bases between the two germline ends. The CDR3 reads CASSLADTGQAFF. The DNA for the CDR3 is TGCGCCAGCAGCTTGGCCGATACAGGACAAGCTTTCTTT.

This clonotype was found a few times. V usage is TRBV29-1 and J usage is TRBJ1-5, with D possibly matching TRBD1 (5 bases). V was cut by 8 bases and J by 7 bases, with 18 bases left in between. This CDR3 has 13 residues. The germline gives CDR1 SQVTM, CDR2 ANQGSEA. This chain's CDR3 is CSSEAGPGQPQHF. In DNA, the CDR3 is TGCAGCTCGGAAGCAGGGCCAGGGCAGCCCCAGCATTTT.

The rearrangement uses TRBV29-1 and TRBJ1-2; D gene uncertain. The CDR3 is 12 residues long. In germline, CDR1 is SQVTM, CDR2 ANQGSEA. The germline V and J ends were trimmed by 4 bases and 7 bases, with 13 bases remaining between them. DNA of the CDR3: TGCAGCGTTGTGGGGTCGGCACGTGGCTACACCTTC. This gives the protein CSVVGSARGYTF.

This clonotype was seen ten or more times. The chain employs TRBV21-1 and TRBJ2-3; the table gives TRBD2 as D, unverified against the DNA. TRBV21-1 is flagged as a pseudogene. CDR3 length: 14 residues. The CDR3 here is CASSKEEGTDTQYF. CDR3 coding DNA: TGTGCCAGCAGCAAAGAAGAGGGAACAGATACGCAGTATTTT.

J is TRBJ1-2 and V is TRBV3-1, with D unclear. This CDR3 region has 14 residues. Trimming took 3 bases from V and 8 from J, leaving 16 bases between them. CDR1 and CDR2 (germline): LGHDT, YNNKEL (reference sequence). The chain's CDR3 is CASSHSSTRVGYTF. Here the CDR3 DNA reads TGTGCCAGCAGCCACTCATCCACCCGAGTGGGCTACACCTTC.

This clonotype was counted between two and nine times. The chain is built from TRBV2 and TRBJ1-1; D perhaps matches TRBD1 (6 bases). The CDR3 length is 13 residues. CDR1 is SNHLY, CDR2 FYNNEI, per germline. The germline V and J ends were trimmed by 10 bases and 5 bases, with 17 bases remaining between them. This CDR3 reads CANSTGRGTEAFF. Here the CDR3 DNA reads TGTGCCAACTCAACAGGGAGAGGGACTGAAGCTTTCTTT.

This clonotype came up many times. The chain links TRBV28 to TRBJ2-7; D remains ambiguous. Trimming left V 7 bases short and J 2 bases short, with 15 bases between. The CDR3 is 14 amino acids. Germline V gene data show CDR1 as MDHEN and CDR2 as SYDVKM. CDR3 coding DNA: TGTGCCAGCAACTATATCGGCTTCACCTACGAGCAGTACTTC. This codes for CASNYIGFTYEQYF.

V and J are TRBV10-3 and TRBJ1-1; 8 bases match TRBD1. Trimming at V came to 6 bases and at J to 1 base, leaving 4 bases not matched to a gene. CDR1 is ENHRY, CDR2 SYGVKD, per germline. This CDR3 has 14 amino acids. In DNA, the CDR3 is TGTGCCATCAGGACAGGGGTTGAGAACACTGAAGCTTTCTTT. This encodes CAIRTGVENTEAFF.

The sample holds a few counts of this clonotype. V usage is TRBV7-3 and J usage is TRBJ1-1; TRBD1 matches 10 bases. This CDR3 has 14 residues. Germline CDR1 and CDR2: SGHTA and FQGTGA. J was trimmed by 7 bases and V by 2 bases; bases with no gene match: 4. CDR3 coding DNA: TGTGCCAGCAGCTTAGGACAGGGGGTCGGTGAAGCTTTCTTT. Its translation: CASSLGQGVGEAFF. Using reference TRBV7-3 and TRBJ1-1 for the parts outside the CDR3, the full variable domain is GAGVSQTPSNKVTEKGKYVELRCDPISGHTALYWYRQSLGQGPEFLIYFQGTGAADDSGLPNDRFFAVRPEGSVSTLKIQRTERGDSAVYLCASSLGQGVGEAFFGQGTRLTVV.

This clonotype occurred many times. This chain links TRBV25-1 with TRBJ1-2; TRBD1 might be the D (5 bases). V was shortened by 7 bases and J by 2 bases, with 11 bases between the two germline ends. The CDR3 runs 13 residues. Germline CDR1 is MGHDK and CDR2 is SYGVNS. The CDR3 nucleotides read TGTGCCAGCAAGTTTGGGGCCAACTATGGCTACACCTTC. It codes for CASKFGANYGYTF.

The CDR3 loop is CSVEGAGGGNTIYF. In nucleotides, the CDR3 is TGCAGCGTTGAAGGCGCGGGGGGTGGAAACACCATATATTTT. This rearrangement joins TRBV29-1 to TRBJ1-3; possible D gene TRBD1, 5 bases. Germline V gene data show CDR1 as SQVTM and CDR2 as ANQGSEA. The V end lost 1 base, the J end lost 3 bases, and 10 bases lay between the germline ends. This CDR3 contains 14 residues.

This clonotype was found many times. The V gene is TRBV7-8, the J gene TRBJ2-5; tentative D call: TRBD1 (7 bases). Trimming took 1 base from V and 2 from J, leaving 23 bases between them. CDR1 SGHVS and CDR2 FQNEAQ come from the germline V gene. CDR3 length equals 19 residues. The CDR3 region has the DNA TGTGCCAGCAGCTTAGTATCCATCGGGTTCGGGGGACAGCAAGAGACCCAGTACTTC. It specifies CASSLVSIGFGGQQETQYF. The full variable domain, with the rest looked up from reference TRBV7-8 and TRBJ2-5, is GAGVSQSPRYKVAKRGQDVALRCDPISGHVSLFWYQQALGQGPEFLTYFQNEAQLDKSGLPSDRFFAERPEGSVSTLKIQRTQQEDSAVYLCASSLVSIGFGGQQETQYFGPGTRLLVL.